These T cell receptor beta chains were read from a single sample in a study of patients and donors after allogeneic stem cell transplantation. TCRdb ran MiXCR on the RT-PCR reads and lists one entry per CDR3 protein. In the table there are about a million distinct CDR3 sequences, roughly 18% of which are singletons. What was sequenced was blood, either unsorted or a sorted T cell fraction (not recorded which). These receptors were taken from a human donor who was either an allogeneic HSCT recipient or a stem cell or donor lymphocyte infusion donor (not recorded which). It is not recorded whose cells these are; they may come from a transplant donor. Both conserved end residues are part of each CDR3. Fields, in order: V gene, J gene, D gene, clone size, CDR3 protein, CDR3 DNA. The D gene is left open where the match is weak. The size entry is marked missing in some rows and otherwise reads once, few, many or a size class.

v_call: TRBV7-3; j_call: TRBJ2-3; d_call: TRBD2; clone_size: NA; cdr3_aa: CASSSAGTRGGTQYF; cdr3_nt: TGTGCCAGCAGCTCCGCCGGGACTAGGGGAGGTACGCAGTATTTT
v_call: TRBV27; j_call: TRBJ2-1; d_call: NA; clone_size: few; cdr3_aa: CASSLYGAVDEQFF; cdr3_nt: TGTGCCAGCAGTTTATACGGTGCAGTGGATGAGCAGTTCTTC
v_call: TRBV12-3/TRBV12-4; j_call: TRBJ2-7; d_call: NA; clone_size: NA; cdr3_aa: CASTDQGRGTYEQYF; cdr3_nt: TGTGCCAGCACCGACCAAGGGCGGGGTACCTACGAGCAGTACTTC
v_call: TRBV7-9; j_call: TRBJ2-3; d_call: NA; clone_size: few; cdr3_aa: CASSVDLAFRTDTQYF; cdr3_nt: TGTGCCAGCAGCGTAGATTTGGCTTTCCGCACAGATACGCAGTATTTT
v_call: TRBV20-1; j_call: TRBJ2-7; d_call: NA; clone_size: NA; cdr3_aa: CSPRATRVPYEQYF; cdr3_nt: TGCAGTCCCCGGGCCACTCGGGTCCCCTACGAGCAGTACTTC
v_call: TRBV6-2/TRBV6-3; j_call: TRBJ1-5; d_call: TRBD1; clone_size: NA; cdr3_aa: CASSPGTGLSGSNQPQHF; cdr3_nt: TGTGCCAGCAGCCCAGGGACAGGGTTATCTGGGAGCAATCAGCCCCAGCATTTT
v_call: TRBV4-2; j_call: TRBJ2-3; d_call: TRBD2; clone_size: few; cdr3_aa: CASSQELAGGTNTQYF; cdr3_nt: TGTGCCAGCAGCCAAGAGTTAGCGGGGGGAACAAATACGCAGTATTTT
v_call: TRBV4-1; j_call: TRBJ2-7; d_call: NA; clone_size: NA; cdr3_aa: CASSQDRWTVDSYEQYF; cdr3_nt: TGCGCCAGCAGCCAAGATCGTTGGACAGTAGACTCCTACGAGCAGTACTTC
v_call: TRBV12-3/TRBV12-4; j_call: TRBJ2-7; d_call: TRBD2; clone_size: NA; cdr3_aa: CASSLPSGRVIYEQYF; cdr3_nt: TGTGCCAGCAGTTTACCGAGCGGGAGAGTTATCTACGAGCAGTACTTC
v_call: TRBV12-3/TRBV12-4; j_call: TRBJ1-2; d_call: NA; clone_size: many; cdr3_aa: CASRAGQYGYTF; cdr3_nt: TGTGCCAGCAGAGCAGGGCAATATGGCTACACCTTC
v_call: TRBV12-3/TRBV12-4; j_call: TRBJ1-2; d_call: NA; clone_size: many; cdr3_aa: CASSLARPGGYGYTF; cdr3_nt: TGTGCCAGCAGTTTAGCGAGGCCGGGTGGCTATGGCTACACCTTC
v_call: TRBV9; j_call: TRBJ1-4; d_call: TRBD1; clone_size: NA; cdr3_aa: CASSSRTGPNEKLFF; cdr3_nt: TGTGCCAGCAGCTCCCGGACAGGGCCTAATGAAAAACTGTTTTTT
v_call: TRBV5-1; j_call: TRBJ2-1; d_call: TRBD2; clone_size: NA; cdr3_aa: CASHTGTSGHNEQFF; cdr3_nt: TGCGCCAGCCATACCGGGACTAGCGGACACAATGAGCAGTTCTTC
v_call: TRBV9; j_call: TRBJ2-7; d_call: NA; clone_size: few; cdr3_aa: CASSVEVTEGYEQYF; cdr3_nt: TGTGCCAGCAGCGTAGAGGTCACCGAAGGCTACGAGCAGTACTTC
v_call: TRBV3-1; j_call: TRBJ2-7; d_call: NA; clone_size: few; cdr3_aa: CASSQDGRGRYEQYF; cdr3_nt: TGTGCCAGCAGCCAAGATGGTCGGGGTAGGTACGAGCAGTACTTC
v_call: TRBV12-5; j_call: TRBJ2-1; d_call: NA; clone_size: NA; cdr3_aa: CASGLFEQFF; cdr3_nt: TGTGCTAGTGGTTTGTTTGAGCAGTTCTTC
v_call: TRBV20-1; j_call: TRBJ1-5; d_call: NA; clone_size: NA; cdr3_aa: CSASYSRALSSGQPQHF; cdr3_nt: TGCAGTGCTAGTTACAGTAGGGCCCTTTCCTCAGGTCAGCCCCAGCATTTT
v_call: TRBV20-1; j_call: TRBJ2-1; d_call: TRBD2; clone_size: many; cdr3_aa: CSARRTSGTYNEQFF; cdr3_nt: TGCAGTGCTAGAAGGACTAGCGGGACGTACAATGAGCAGTTCTTC
v_call: TRBV6-1; j_call: TRBJ1-5; d_call: TRBD1; clone_size: many; cdr3_aa: CASSDGTADQPQHF; cdr3_nt: TGTGCCAGCAGTGACGGGACAGCAGATCAGCCCCAGCATTTT
v_call: TRBV18; j_call: TRBJ2-7; d_call: TRBD1; clone_size: NA; cdr3_aa: CASSARQGGSYEQYF; cdr3_nt: TGTGCCAGCTCCGCCCGACAGGGCGGCTCCTACGAGCAGTACTTC
v_call: TRBV9; j_call: TRBJ2-1; d_call: TRBD2; clone_size: NA; cdr3_aa: CASTVGLAGGFDSYNEQFF; cdr3_nt: TGTGCCAGCACCGTGGGACTAGCGGGAGGGTTTGATTCCTACAATGAGCAGTTCTTC
v_call: TRBV24-1; j_call: TRBJ1-1; d_call: NA; clone_size: NA; cdr3_aa: CATSDSRQGGTEAFF; cdr3_nt: TGTGCCACCAGTGATTCCCGTCAGGGTGGCACTGAAGCTTTCTTT
v_call: TRBV5-1; j_call: TRBJ2-7; d_call: NA; clone_size: NA; cdr3_aa: CASSSEVTYEQYF; cdr3_nt: TGCGCCAGCAGCTCGGAGGTGACCTACGAGCAGTACTTC
v_call: TRBV20-1; j_call: TRBJ2-5; d_call: NA; clone_size: NA; cdr3_aa: CSAIGHLETQYF; cdr3_nt: TGCAGTGCCATAGGACACCTAGAGACCCAGTACTTC
v_call: TRBV5-1; j_call: TRBJ2-2; d_call: NA; clone_size: NA; cdr3_aa: CASKQTGIFNTGELFF; cdr3_nt: TGCGCCAGCAAACAGACAGGCATCTTTAACACCGGGGAGCTGTTTTTT
v_call: TRBV20-1; j_call: TRBJ2-7; d_call: NA; clone_size: NA; cdr3_aa: CSARDRAPYEQYF; cdr3_nt: TGCAGTGCTAGAGACAGGGCTCCCTACGAGCAGTACTTC